This T cell receptor beta chain was sequenced in a study of shared clonotypes between healthy human individuals. This table comes from immunoSEQ multiplex PCR, and its TCRdb copy is limited to in-frame clones, with some not included. This sample yields 2 million to 2.5 million clones, of which 93% are seen a single time; under 0.45% belongs to the top ten. Findings and caveats of the study: Read depth was anticipated to influence clonotype sharing among donors. Investigators collected only blood, and repertoires in tissues likely differ.

The CDR3 is 14 amino acids. Germline trimming cut 1 base from V and 8 bases from J; bases unmatched to any gene: 5. CDR1 SGHAT and CDR2 FQNNGV come from the germline V gene. With respect to this clone: The antigen is unknown.

The study drew its donors from healthy HIV-negative adults without recent acute infections or vaccinations. Splitting the CD4+ cells yielded a CD45RA+ naive subset and a CD45RA-negative memory subset. This sequence was found in a man between 18 and 29 years old in good health. Some clones in this sample may be carry-over from other donors' samples. This chain uses TRBV11-2 with TRBJ1-1; TRBD1 agrees at 9 bases. Sequenced material: naive CD4+ T cells from PBMCs. Subset denoted: CD45RA+ positively selected. CDR3 region: CASSLAFGQGEAFF. The DNA for the CDR3 is TGTGCCAGCAGCTTAGCGTTTGGACAGGGGGAAGCTTTCTTT.